This TCR beta chain was sequenced in a study of blood T cell repertoires in COVID-19. Study-level background: Acute and convalescent COVID-19 specimens originated in the United States, Italy and Spain. T cells, B-cell-depleted T cells, or PBMCs provided the cDNA or gDNA that served as material.

Original data processing: Cell counts per sample came from amplifying reference gene primers. Sequencing was performed with immunoSEQ multiplex PCR; in TCRdb, only in-frame clones are kept and a portion is missing. The V and J calls and clone size were taken over from that table, and D and trimming were inferred from the DNA. The repertoire includes 250,000 to 300,000 clones, around 78% of them detected once, and around 4.5% sits in the top ten. Germline CDR1 is SGHNT and CDR2 is YYREEE (reference sequence). CDR3 length: 16 residues. The V segment lost 1 base and the J segment 4 bases; nucleotides outside the gene matches: 4.

This receptor was obtained from a man between 60 and 75 years old who had recovered from COVID-19. Sequenced sample: peripheral blood. The chain carries TRBV5-4 and TRBJ2-2; 10 bases are shared with TRBD2. CDR3 in DNA: TGTGCCAGCAGCTTGAGTCTAGCGGGAGTCACCGGGGAGCTGTTTTTT. This sequence encodes CASSLSLAGVTGELFF. The full variable domain, completed using reference TRBV5-4 and TRBJ2-2, is ETGVTQSPTHLIKTRGQQVTLRCSSQSGHNTVSWYQQALGQGPQFIFQYYREEENGRGNFPPRFSGLQFPNYSSELNVNALELDDSALYLCASSLSLAGVTGELFFGEGSRLTVL.